The next 28 T cell receptor beta chains were all read from a single sample in a study of blood T cell repertoires in COVID-19. Sequencing used immunoSEQ multiplex PCR; TCRdb keeps in-frame clones, though not all of them. The sample gives 150,000 or so clones, 75% to 90% of which show up once; just under 3% is in the top ten. The specimen sequenced was peripheral blood. All receptors derive from a man aged 60 to 75 with active or convalescent COVID-19.

V gene TRBV6-6 combines with J gene TRBJ1-1; possibly TRBD1 for D (5 bases). In germline, CDR1 is MNHNY, CDR2 SVGAGI (reference sequence). This CDR3 spans 12 amino acids. Trimming cost V 8 bases and J 8 bases, with 15 bases left between them. The CDR3 DNA reads as TGTGCCAGCCGGATTGGGGACTTAGAAGCTTTCTTT. Protein sequence: CASRIGDLEAFF.

The CDR3 bases are TGTGCCAGCAGCTCGGGGACTAGCGGGAGCACAGACACAGATACGCAGTATTTT. Encoded protein: CASSSGTSGSTDTDTQYF. The chain recombines TRBV11-3 with TRBJ2-3; 14 bases line up with TRBD2. After removal of 4 bases from V and 2 bases from J, the junction contained 8 bases not matched to a gene. In germline, CDR1 is SGHNT, CDR2 YENEEA. The CDR3 spans 18 residues.

The chain joins TRBV5-3 to TRBJ1-2; a weak D match, TRBD1 (5 bases). TRBV5-3 is annotated as an ORF whose role is uncertain. V lost 4 bases and J lost 6, with 31 bases in between. There are 19 residues in the CDR3. The CDR3 loop is CARSDKGLHFGEGKNGYTF. The CDR3 DNA is TGTGCCAGAAGCGATAAGGGACTGCACTTCGGAGAAGGTAAGAATGGCTACACCTTC.

The chain links TRBV24-1 to TRBJ1-5; 7 bases agree with TRBD1. This CDR3 is built from 14 residues. Germline CDR1 reads KGHDR; CDR2 reads SFDVKD. The trim removed 1 base at V and 6 bases at J, leaving 2 bases unmatched. In nucleotides, the CDR3 is TGTGCCACCAGTGATTTTCGGGACAGTCAGCCCCAGCATTTT. This translates into CATSDFRDSQPQHF.

This rearrangement joins TRBV6-6 to TRBJ2-7; tentatively, D is TRBD1 (5 bases). The germline V and J ends were trimmed by 4 bases and 1 base, with 8 bases remaining between them. CDR3 length equals 13 residues. Germline-derived CDR1 and CDR2 are MNHNY and SVGAGI (reference sequence). CDR3: CASSFYRSYEQYF. CDR3 DNA: TGTGCCAGCAGTTTTTACAGGTCCTACGAGCAGTACTTC.

The V and J genes are TRBV7-3 and TRBJ1-2; possibly TRBD1 for D (5 bases). The CDR3 has 15 residues. From germline, CDR1 is SGHTA and CDR2 FQGTGA. V was pared by 5 bases and J by 4 bases, with 17 bases between. The CDR3 DNA reads as TGTGCCAGCAGCCTGCAGGGTGGTGGGGCCTATGGCTACACCTTC. Protein: CASSLQGGGAYGYTF.

The V gene is TRBV6-5, the J gene TRBJ1-6, with D maybe TRBD1 (6 bases). There are 16 residues in the CDR3. Germline CDR1 is MNHEY and CDR2 is SVGAGI. The V gene lost 2 bases and the J gene lost 4 bases, with 12 bases spanning the gap. DNA of the CDR3: TGTGCCAGCAGTTACGGATCTGGACAGTATAATTCACCCCTCCACTTT. Its translation: CASSYGSGQYNSPLHF.

The chain combines TRBV28 with TRBJ1-1, with D hard to call. The CDR3 covers 13 residues. V was cut by 6 bases and J by 11 bases, with 19 bases left in between. Germline loops: CDR1 MDHEN, CDR2 SYDVKM. The CDR3 bases are TGTGCCAGCAGCGGCACCGGGATCCGAGGGGCTTTCTTT. Amino acid sequence: CASSGTGIRGAFF.

The V call is TRBV21-1, the J call TRBJ1-6. TRBV21-1 is a pseudogene. CDR3 length equals 17 residues. Here the CDR3 DNA reads TGTGCCAGCAGCAAAGAGAGGGAGAGCTCCTATAATTCACCCCTCCACTTT. Its translation: CASSKERESSYNSPLHF.

This clone appeared once. The chain is built from TRBV27 and TRBJ2-7, with 11 bases that match TRBD2. The V gene end was trimmed by 6 bases and the J gene end by 2 bases; junction bases not matched to a gene: 6. Germline lookup yields CDR1 MNHEY and CDR2 SMNVEV (reference sequence). The CDR3 totals 15 residues. CDR3 sequence (DNA): TGTGCCAGCAGCCGAGGGACTAGCGGAACCTACGAGCAGTACTTC. It yields the protein CASSRGTSGTYEQYF.

This chain connects TRBV7-2 to TRBJ2-3, with 7 bases fitting TRBD2. The V segment lost 4 bases and the J segment 4 bases; nucleotides outside the gene matches: 8. Germline assignment: CDR1 SGHTA and CDR2 FQGNSA. The CDR3 consists of 15 residues. The CDR3 loop is CASSSQTSSPDTQYF. The CDR3 region has the DNA TGTGCCAGCAGCTCCCAGACTAGCTCCCCAGATACGCAGTATTTT.

The rearrangement joins TRBV5-6 to TRBJ2-3; 8 positions agree with TRBD2. This CDR3 is built from 16 residues. Trimming removed 0 bases from V and 4 bases from J; junction bases left unmatched: 7. In germline, CDR1 is SGHDT, CDR2 YYEEEE. CDR3 amino acids: CASSLGGTSLSDTQYF. As DNA, the CDR3 is TGTGCCAGCAGCTTGGGTGGGACTAGTCTGTCAGATACGCAGTATTTT.

This chain connects TRBV9 to TRBJ2-1; 8 bases match TRBD2. From germline, CDR1 is SGDLS and CDR2 YYNGEE. V lost 4 bases, J lost 8 bases, and 11 bases stayed unmatched. The CDR3 has 15 amino acids. The CDR3 nucleotides are TGTGCCAGCAGCCAAGCCGGGGGGGCCTTCGATGAGCAGTTCTTC. It yields the protein CASSQAGGAFDEQFF.

The genes are TRBV27 and TRBJ2-7, with D maybe TRBD2 (5 bases). V was trimmed by 1 base and J by 4 bases, leaving 17 bases between them. The CDR3 runs 16 residues. CDR1 is MNHEY, CDR2 SMNVEV, per germline (reference sequence). The CDR3 here is CASSLWGNYPGYEQYF. The DNA of the CDR3 is TGTGCCAGCAGTTTATGGGGAAACTACCCGGGGTACGAGCAGTACTTC.

The rearrangement links TRBV3-1 (or the pseudogene TRBV3-2) to TRBJ2-2; D unclear. V was trimmed by 1 base and J by 6 bases, leaving 15 bases between them. This CDR3 contains 16 residues. From germline, CDR1 is LGHDT and CDR2 YNNKEL (reference sequence). Here the CDR3 reads CASSQGDGFGPGELFF. As DNA, the CDR3 is TGTGCCAGCAGCCAAGGTGACGGGTTCGGCCCCGGGGAGCTGTTTTTT.

This sequence joins TRBV2 and TRBJ1-4; no firm D call. V was clipped by 8 bases and J by 8 bases, with 12 bases between them. Germline V gene data show CDR1 as SNHLY and CDR2 as FYNNEI. The CDR3 length is 12 residues. The CDR3 sequence is CASGHGEEKLFF. CDR3 in DNA: TGTGCCAGCGGGCATGGGGAGGAAAAACTGTTTTTT.

This clone was detected only once. The rearrangement uses TRBV5-1 and TRBJ2-1; tentative D call: TRBD2 (5 bases). V shed 3 bases and J shed 3 bases, with 16 bases lying between them. The CDR3 length is 16 residues. CDR1 and CDR2 (germline): SGHRS, YFSETQ. CDR3 region: CASSSTTTRVYNEQFF. The CDR3 bases are TGCGCCAGCAGCTCAACCACTACGCGGGTCTACAATGAGCAGTTCTTC.

The chain recombines TRBV27 with TRBJ2-7; 10 nucleotides agree with TRBD1. Losses at the gene ends were 4 bases for V and 4 bases for J; bases not matched to a gene: 4. Germline CDR1 reads MNHEY; CDR2 reads SMNVEV (reference sequence). The CDR3 sequence is 14 residues long. CDR3 residues: CASSSTGGFYEQYF. The CDR3 coding sequence is TGTGCCAGCAGTTCGACAGGGGGCTTTTACGAGCAGTACTTC.

The V gene is TRBV18, the J gene TRBJ1-4, with a tentative D call TRBD1 (5 bases). This CDR3 contains 14 residues. Germline V lookup: CDR1 KGHSH, CDR2 LQKENI. V was shortened by 3 bases and J by 8 bases, with 13 bases between the two germline ends. In DNA, the CDR3 is TGTGCCAGCTCACCGGCACAGGATAACGAAAAACTGTTTTTT. Protein product: CASSPAQDNEKLFF.

This clone was picked up one time. The chain is built from TRBV5-5 and TRBJ2-7, with D unclear. The V and J ends lost 1 base and 3 bases respectively, with 11 bases between them. The CDR3 sequence is 14 residues long. CDR1 and CDR2 (germline): SGHKS, YYEKEE (reference sequence). The chain's CDR3 is CASSLNSAGYEQYF. The CDR3, as DNA: TGTGCCAGCAGCTTGAACTCCGCTGGCTACGAGCAGTACTTC. Together with reference TRBV5-5 and TRBJ2-7, the CDR3 gives the full variable domain: DAGVTQSPTHLIKTRGQQVTLRCSPISGHKSVSWYQQVLGQGPQFIFQYYEKEERGRGNFPDRFSARQFPNYSSELNVNALLLGDSALYLCASSLNSAGYEQYFGPGTRLTVT.

This clone came up many times. In DNA form, the CDR3 reads TGTGCCAGCAGCCCCACAGGGTTGGAGACCCAGTACTTC. Its translation: CASSPTGLETQYF. The chain joins TRBV6-2 or TRBV6-3 to TRBJ2-5; D is possibly TRBD1 (6 bases). This CDR3 contains 13 residues. V was trimmed by 6 bases and J by 5 bases, leaving 13 bases between them. CDR1 and CDR2 (germline): MNHEY, SVGEGT.

The J gene is TRBJ2-5, the V gene TRBV7-9, with 7 bases aligning to TRBD1. The CDR3 runs to 15 residues. The ends lost 5 bases at V and 5 bases at J; junction bases unmatched: 11. The germline gives CDR1 SEHNR, CDR2 FQNEAQ (reference sequence). The CDR3 here is CASSRTGSTAETQYF. The CDR3 DNA sequence: TGTGCCAGCAGCCGGACAGGTTCCACGGCGGAGACCCAGTACTTC.

The V gene is TRBV28, the J gene TRBJ1-4; no definite D call. Germline V gene sequence: CDR1 MDHEN, CDR2 SYDVKM. This CDR3 comprises 12 residues. Trimming removed 7 bases at V and 8 bases at J, with 11 bases between. The CDR3 DNA follows: TGTGCCAGCAAGCGAGGATCCGAAAAACTGTTTTTT. It yields the protein CASKRGSEKLFF.

The chain uses TRBV6-2 or TRBV6-3 and TRBJ2-1; D unclear. This CDR3 comprises 12 residues. V gave up 4 bases and J gave up 9 bases, with 10 bases separating them. The V gene's germline CDR1 is MNHEY and CDR2 SVGEGT. For the CDR3, the DNA is TGTGCCAGCAGTTCACCCTCGAGTGAGCAGTTCTTC. It yields the protein CASSSPSSEQFF.

The chain is built from TRBV7-6 and TRBJ2-2; D perhaps matches TRBD1 (6 bases). Germline assignment: CDR1 SGHVS and CDR2 FNYEAQ. This CDR3 comprises 14 residues. V lost 4 bases and J 6 bases, leaving 12 bases between the germline ends. CDR3: CASSSSQGSGELFF. CDR3 coding DNA: TGTGCCAGCAGCTCCTCACAGGGCTCCGGGGAGCTGTTTTTT.

This clone has only one observation. The chain joins TRBV23-1 to TRBJ1-1; D uncertain. TRBV23-1 is marked as an open reading frame, function uncertain. This CDR3 has 17 residues. V lost 2 bases to trimming and J lost 6 bases, with 22 bases between them. CDR3 in amino acids: CASSQPESGPGWSEAFF. For the CDR3, the DNA is TGCGCCAGCAGTCAACCCGAATCTGGCCCGGGATGGTCTGAAGCTTTCTTT.

This clone has a single count. The genes are TRBV7-3 and TRBJ2-3, with D possibly being TRBD2 (6 bases). Trimming left V 5 bases short and J 5 bases short, with 17 bases between. The CDR3 loop spans 15 amino acids. The V gene's germline CDR1 is SGHTA and CDR2 FQGTGA. Written as DNA, the CDR3 is TGTGCCAGCAGCCACGGGGCTAGCGTTATAGATACGCAGTATTTT. Its protein is CASSHGASVIDTQYF.

The rearrangement joins TRBV7-3 to TRBJ2-7; perhaps TRBD1 as D (6 bases). CDR3 length: 14 residues. CDR1 SGHTA and CDR2 FQGTGA come from the germline V gene. V was shortened by 3 bases and J by 3 bases, with 12 bases between the two germline ends. The CDR3 coding sequence is TGTGCCAGCAGCTTGGGCAGGGGCAGCTACGAGCAGTACTTC. Encoded protein: CASSLGRGSYEQYF.